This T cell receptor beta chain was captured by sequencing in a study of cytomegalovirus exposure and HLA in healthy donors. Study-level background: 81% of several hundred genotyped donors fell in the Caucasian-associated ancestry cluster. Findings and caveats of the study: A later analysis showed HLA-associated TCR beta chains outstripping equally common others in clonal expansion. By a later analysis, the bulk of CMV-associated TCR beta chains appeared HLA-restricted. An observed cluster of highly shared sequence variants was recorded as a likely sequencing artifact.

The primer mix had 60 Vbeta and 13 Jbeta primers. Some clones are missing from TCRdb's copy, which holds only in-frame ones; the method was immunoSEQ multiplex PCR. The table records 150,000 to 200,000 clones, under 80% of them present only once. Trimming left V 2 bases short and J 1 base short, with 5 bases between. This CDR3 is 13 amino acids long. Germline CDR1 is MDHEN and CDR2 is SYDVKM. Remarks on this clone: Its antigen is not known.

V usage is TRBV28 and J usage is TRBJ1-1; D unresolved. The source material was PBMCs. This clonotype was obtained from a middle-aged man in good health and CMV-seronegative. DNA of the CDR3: TGTGCCAGCAGTTTACCCAGGAACACTGAAGCTTTCTTT. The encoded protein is CASSLPRNTEAFF. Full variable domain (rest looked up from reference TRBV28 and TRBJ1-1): DVKVTQSSRYLVKRTGEKVFLECVQDMDHENMFWYRQDPGLGLRLIYFSYDVKMKEKGDIPEGYSVSREKKERFSLILESASTNQTSMYLCASSLPRNTEAFFGQGTRLTVV.